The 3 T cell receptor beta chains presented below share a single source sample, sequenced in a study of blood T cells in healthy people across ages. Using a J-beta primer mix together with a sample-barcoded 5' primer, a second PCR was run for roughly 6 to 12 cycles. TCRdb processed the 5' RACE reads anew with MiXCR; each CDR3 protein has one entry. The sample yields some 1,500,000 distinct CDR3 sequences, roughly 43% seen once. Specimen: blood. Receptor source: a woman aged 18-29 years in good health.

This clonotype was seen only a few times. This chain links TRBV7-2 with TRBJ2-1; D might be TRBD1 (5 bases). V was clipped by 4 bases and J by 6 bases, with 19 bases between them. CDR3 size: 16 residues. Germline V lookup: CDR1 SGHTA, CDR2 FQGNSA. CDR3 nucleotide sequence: TGTGCCAGCAGCTCCCACAGGCTGGGCCCAGCCAATGAGCAGTTCTTC. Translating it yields CASSSHRLGPANEQFF.

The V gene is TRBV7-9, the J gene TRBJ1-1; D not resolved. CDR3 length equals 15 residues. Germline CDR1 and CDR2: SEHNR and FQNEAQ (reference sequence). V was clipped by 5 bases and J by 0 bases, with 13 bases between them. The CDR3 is CASSDANGMNTEAFF. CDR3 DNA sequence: TGTGCCAGCAGCGATGCTAATGGCATGAACACTGAAGCTTTCTTT.

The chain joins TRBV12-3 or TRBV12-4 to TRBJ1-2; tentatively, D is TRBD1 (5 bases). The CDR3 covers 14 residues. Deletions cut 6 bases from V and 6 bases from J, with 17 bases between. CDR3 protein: CASSPLGARDGYTF. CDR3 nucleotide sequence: TGTGCCAGCAGCCCCCTAGGGGCTCGGGATGGCTACACCTTC.